This T cell receptor beta chain was recovered during a study of blood T cells in healthy people across ages (dated by TCRdb to between 2014 and 2017). Broadly, across the study: In model experiments, template switching captured about one uniquely barcoded TCR beta cDNA molecule for every two T cells. Using deep sequencing normalized with unique cDNA molecular identifiers, the study measured how TCR beta repertoire diversity changes with age. For two donors (one aged 18 to 30 and one aged 80 or older), the study analyzed two additional independent replicas of 1 million unique cDNA reads from the same blood draw. The donors were divided into four age groups: young (average approximately 16 years), middle-aged (around 41), aged (around 67) and long-lived (roughly 82). Donors of different ages were randomly distributed across sequencing lanes to avoid experimental bias. Results the study describes overall, beyond this receptor: Observed TCR beta diversity per million T cells fell roughly linearly with age, and a significant reduction was already apparent by age roughly 40. Estimates of total diversity based on one million sequenced T cells were considered lower bounds and underestimates. Because donor CMV infection status was unknown, age-related changes in expanded clonotypes were potentially confounded. The percentage of naive T cells measured by flow cytometry correlated strongly with observed TCR beta diversity. Bulk unsorted PBMC profiling prevented conclusive comparison of naive and antigen-experienced compartments. Compared with the aged group, the long-lived group had more naive CD4+ T cells, fewer expanded clones and increased TCR diversity, a pattern suggesting age selection.

Spanning cysteine to phenylalanine, the CDR3 consists of 15 amino acids. The entry retains the CDR3 DNA only, 45 bases that are in frame from base 1. V trim: 2 bases; J trim: 7 bases; unmatched bases: 3. The germline V gene provides CDR1 MNHNS and CDR2 SASEGT. The approximately 39 donors, aged 6 to 90 years, were systemically healthy Caucasian individuals from Russia. Each donor gave around 9 milliliters of peripheral blood, collected into EDTA-treated Vacutainer tubes. PBMCs were isolated by Ficoll-Paque density-gradient centrifugation, with at least 6 million obtained per sample. Total RNA was extracted from PBMCs with Trizol reagent, with at least 6 micrograms obtained per sample. Naive CD45RAhigh/CD27high T cell percentages were measured by flow cytometry on a PBMC aliquot from every donor. This clonotype has ten or more counts. Its antigen is unknown. Base quality data are lacking; no much larger clone is found one base away.

The library came from 5' RACE. A second roughly 6 to 11 cycle PCR used a sample-barcoded 5' primer and a J-beta primer mix. A template-switch 5' adaptor carrying 12 random nucleotides introduced a unique molecular identifier onto each TCR beta cDNA molecule. At least 2.5 million CDR3-containing paired-end reads were obtained from each sample. The Mint cDNA synthesis kit, primed by a TRBC-specific oligonucleotide, was used to synthesize first-strand cDNA from all RNA. Following uracil-DNA glycosylase treatment, a first 18-cycle PCR with universal primers M1SS and BC2_uni_R was performed on all cDNA. The study's processing was this. For normalization, 1 million high-quality reads, each with a distinct molecular identifier, were randomly selected from each sample. Instead of being binned into consensus sequences, reads with shared molecular identifiers were discarded. CDR3 identification, clonotype clustering and error correction used MiTCR with a Q25 quality threshold and the strictest error-elimination algorithm. Lower-bound total TCR beta diversity was estimated with a nonparametric unseen species model using Euler transformation. Through fastp at Q25 and MiXCR, TCRdb rebuilt clones from the public reads, retaining in-frame beta chains. A single entry per CDR3 protein holds the most common genes and DNA from its merged rows. These V and J calls originate from TCRdb's pipeline instead of the authors' own analysis. The sample data list over 1,500,000 distinct CDR3 sequences, and more than 35% of these were observed just once. The ten top clones hold roughly 24% of the sample.

The sequence came from a human donor in good health. The sequenced sample was blood. Recombination joined TRBV6-1 with TRBJ2-1, with 12 middle bases fitting TRBD2. The CDR3 protein: CASSEKTSGGNEQFF. The nucleotide sequence reads as follows: TGTGCCAGCAGTGAAAAAACTAGCGGGGGGAATGAGCAGTTCTTC.